The 26 T cell receptor beta chains listed next were all sequenced from one sample in a study of blood T cell repertoires in COVID-19. Sequenced by immunoSEQ multiplex PCR; TCRdb stores in-frame clones only, minus some. The data hold 75,000 to 85,000 clones, with 80% to 90% observed a single time. What was sequenced was peripheral blood. The source of these receptors is a man aged 50 or older with active COVID-19.

This clone occurred a few times. The chain carries TRBV4-1 and TRBJ1-2; D possibly corresponds to TRBD1 (6 bases). Per the germline V gene, CDR1 is MGHRA and CDR2 is YSYEKL. Trimming cost V 0 bases and J 14 bases, with 25 bases left between them. This CDR3 has 16 amino acids. The CDR3 region is CASSQEGGGGRTIRTF. CDR3 nucleotide sequence: TGCGCCAGCAGCCAAGAAGGTGGCGGGGGCAGAACGATAAGGACCTTC.

This chain links TRBV6-4 with TRBJ1-5; D call uncertain. The CDR3 runs 14 residues. V was trimmed by 3 bases and J by 3 bases, leaving 9 bases between them. Germline V gives CDR1 MRHNA, CDR2 SNTAGT. CDR3 DNA sequence: TGTGCCAGCAGTGATGAACAGTTCAATCAGCCCCAGCATTTT. This codes for CASSDEQFNQPQHF.

The chain joins TRBV28 to TRBJ2-2, with TRBD1 as a possible D gene (5 bases). This CDR3 has 17 amino acids. The V end was cut by 0 bases, the J end by 1 base, with 12 bases between. Looked up from germline, CDR1 is MDHEN and CDR2 is SYDVKM. CDR3 bases: TGTGCCAGCAGTTTATGGAGTCACAGGAAGAACACCGGGGAGCTGTTTTTT. Its translation: CASSLWSHRKNTGELFF.

This clone was seen more than once but under ten times. The identical CDR3 is also encoded by other nucleotide sequences in the sample. V usage is TRBV28 and J usage is TRBJ1-2; a possible D gene is TRBD1 (5 bases). CDR3 size: 13 residues. Trimming took 2 bases from V and 8 from J, leaving 12 bases between them. Germline V gene lookup returns CDR1 MDHEN and CDR2 SYDVKM. The CDR3 reads CASSLNRQGGYTF. The CDR3 coding sequence is TGTGCCAGCAGTTTAAACAGGCAGGGCGGCTACACCTTC.

This chain uses TRBV7-3 with TRBJ1-1; 8 nucleotides match TRBD1. Unmatched junction bases numbered 9, after V lost 8 bases and J lost 1 base. Germline lookup yields CDR1 SGHTA and CDR2 FQGTGA. The CDR3 runs 15 residues. The CDR3: CASEETGGGNTEAFF. CDR3 nucleotide sequence: TGTGCCAGCGAAGAAACAGGGGGAGGGAACACTGAAGCTTTCTTT.

The J gene is TRBJ1-3, the V gene TRBV25-1, with 7 bases fitting TRBD1. The trim removed 7 bases at V and 4 bases at J, leaving 1 base unmatched. Germline V gene lookup returns CDR1 MGHDK and CDR2 SYGVNS. The CDR3 consists of 12 residues. CDR3: CASTGQGNTIYF. The CDR3 DNA reads TGTGCCAGCACGGGACAGGGAAACACCATATATTTT.

The rearrangement joins TRBV7-3 to TRBJ1-2; 7 bases fit TRBD1. The CDR3 is made up of 13 amino acids. V lost 5 bases, J lost 7 bases, and 7 bases stayed unmatched. Germline V gives CDR1 SGHTA, CDR2 FQGTGA. CDR3 nucleotides: TGTGCCAGCAGCGCAGACAGGGTCTTTGGCTACACCTTC. Its protein product is CASSADRVFGYTF.

V usage is TRBV19 and J usage is TRBJ2-1, with TRBD2 matching over 13 bases. The CDR3 is 18 amino acids. Germline V gene sequence: CDR1 LNHDA, CDR2 SQIVND (reference sequence). J was trimmed by 0 bases and V by 5 bases; bases with no gene match: 7. CDR3 protein: CASSRTSGGPSSYNEQFF. Written as DNA, the CDR3 is TGTGCCAGTAGTCGGACTAGCGGGGGCCCGAGCTCCTACAATGAGCAGTTCTTC. The full variable domain, its missing parts supplied by reference TRBV19 and TRBJ2-1, is DGGITQSPKYLFRKEGQNVTLSCEQNLNHDAMYWYRQDPGQGLRLIYYSQIVNDFQKGDIAEGYSVSREKKESFPLTVTSAQKNPTAFYLCASSRTSGGPSSYNEQFFGPGTRLTVL.

The V and J genes are TRBV7-8 and TRBJ2-3; TRBD2 matches 10 bases. The V gene's germline CDR1 is SGHVS and CDR2 FQNEAQ. The CDR3 contains 18 residues. J gave up 1 base and V 0 bases, and 7 bases lay outside the gene matches. This CDR3 is CASSLALLAGVGTDTQYF. The DNA for the CDR3 is TGTGCCAGCAGCTTAGCCCTTCTAGCGGGGGTGGGCACAGATACGCAGTATTTT.

The genes are TRBV23-1 and TRBJ2-2, with D tentatively TRBD1 (6 bases). TRBV23-1 is filed as an ORF, its function uncertain. The CDR3 is 17 residues long. The V end lost 0 bases, the J end lost 4 bases, and 15 bases lay between the germline ends. CDR3 in DNA: TGCGCCAGCAGTCAATCAAGCGACAGGTTCTTCACCGGGGAGCTGTTTTTT. This codes for CASSQSSDRFFTGELFF.

The chain has TRBV19 and TRBJ1-1, with a tentative D call TRBD1 (6 bases). Trimming cost V 9 bases and J 4 bases, with 15 bases left between them. The germline V gene has CDR1 LNHDA and CDR2 SQIVND (reference sequence). The CDR3 spans 13 residues. The CDR3 sequence is CASLPAGVTEAFF. The CDR3 DNA follows: TGTGCCAGCCTCCCCGCAGGGGTCACTGAAGCTTTCTTT.

The J gene is TRBJ2-3, the V gene TRBV7-3; 10 bases are a match to TRBD2. The CDR3 extends over 15 amino acids. The junction had 5 bases not matched to a gene; V was cut back by 5 bases and J by 3 bases. Germline V gene lookup returns CDR1 SGHTA and CDR2 FQGTGA. Written as DNA, the CDR3 is TGTGCCAGCAGCCTCGGACTAGCGGCTACAGATACGCAGTATTTT. It translates to CASSLGLAATDTQYF.

The CDR3 DNA reads as TGTGCCAGCAGTGATTCGCGGGGGGGATTGCAGTTCTTC. Translation: CASSDSRGGLQFF. The chain combines TRBV2 with TRBJ2-1, with 9 bases lining up with TRBD2. This CDR3 region has 13 residues. V lost 3 bases to trimming and J lost 12 bases; unmatched junction nucleotides: 6. From germline, CDR1 is SNHLY and CDR2 FYNNEI.

The CDR3 sequence: CSVLEAGGYTF. The DNA of the CDR3 is TGCAGCGTTCTAGAAGCGGGGGGCTACACCTTC. The chain combines TRBV29-1 with TRBJ1-2; D gene uncertain. Germline V CDR1 and CDR2: SQVTM, ANQGSEA. CDR3 length: 11 amino acids. V dropped 5 bases and J dropped 8 bases, with 12 bases sitting between them.

The chain links TRBV19 to TRBJ2-3, with 10 bases identical to TRBD2. Germline V gives CDR1 LNHDA, CDR2 SQIVND (reference sequence). J gave up 5 bases and V 5 bases, and 7 bases lay outside the gene matches. The CDR3 totals 15 residues. This CDR3 is CASSWSGLALDTQYF. Here the CDR3 DNA reads TGTGCCAGTAGTTGGTCGGGACTAGCGTTAGATACGCAGTATTTT.

This clone was seen only once. The chain uses TRBV4-1 and TRBJ1-5; possible D gene TRBD1, 6 bases. In germline, CDR1 is MGHRA, CDR2 YSYEKL. CDR3 length: 16 residues. Trimming shortened V by 1 base and J by 0 bases, and 10 bases separated the two germline ends. In nucleotides, the CDR3 is TGCGCCAGCAGCCAAGGAACAGGGCTTAGCAATCAGCCCCAGCATTTT. Its protein product is CASSQGTGLSNQPQHF.

The rearrangement uses TRBV18 and TRBJ2-3; the match to TRBD2 covers 11 bases. The CDR3 consists of 16 residues. CDR1 KGHSH and CDR2 LQKENI come from the germline V gene. J lost 3 bases, V lost 4 bases, and 6 bases had no gene match. The CDR3 here is CASSLIAGGPTDTQYF. The CDR3 coding sequence is TGTGCCAGCTCACTCATAGCGGGAGGGCCGACAGATACGCAGTATTTT. Using reference TRBV18 and TRBJ2-3 for the parts outside the CDR3, the full variable domain is NAGVMQNPRHLVRRRGQEARLRCSPMKGHSHVYWYRQLPEEGLKFMVYLQKENIIDESGMPKERFSAEFPKEGPSILRIQQVVRGDSAAYFCASSLIAGGPTDTQYFGPGTRLTVL.

The genes are TRBV27 and TRBJ2-1; TRBD2 aligns across 10 bases. The CDR3 runs 15 residues. Looked up from germline, CDR1 is MNHEY and CDR2 is SMNVEV (reference sequence). V lost 3 bases to trimming and J lost 8 bases; unmatched junction nucleotides: 7. CDR3 in DNA: TGTGCCAGCAGTTTTCGGGCTAGCGGGAGTCATGAGCAGTTCTTC. It specifies CASSFRASGSHEQFF.

The chain employs TRBV19 and TRBJ2-6; 9 bases line up with TRBD1. The CDR3 has 19 residues. Trimming removed 7 bases from V and 0 bases from J; junction bases left unmatched: 13. The V gene's germline CDR1 is LNHDA and CDR2 SQIVND (reference sequence). Here the CDR3 DNA reads TGTGCCAGTACCACGCCCCCGGGGACAGGGATCTCTGGGGCCAACGTCCTGACTTTC. Residues: CASTTPPGTGISGANVLTF. Using reference TRBV19 and TRBJ2-6 for the parts outside the CDR3, the full variable domain is DGGITQSPKYLFRKEGQNVTLSCEQNLNHDAMYWYRQDPGQGLRLIYYSQIVNDFQKGDIAEGYSVSREKKESFPLTVTSAQKNPTAFYLCASTTPPGTGISGANVLTFGAGSRLTVL.

The rearrangement joins TRBV28 to TRBJ2-2, with 7 bases that match TRBD1. Germline loops: CDR1 MDHEN, CDR2 SYDVKM. The CDR3 loop spans 13 amino acids. The J segment lost 7 bases and the V segment lost 4 bases, leaving 3 bases of the junction unmatched. The CDR3 sequence: CASSSQGIGELFF. The CDR3 DNA reads TGTGCCAGCAGTTCACAGGGGATCGGGGAGCTGTTTTTT.

J is TRBJ2-1 and V is TRBV11-2; D gene ambiguous. The CDR3 has 13 residues. With 1 base removed from V and 5 bases from J, the gap between germline ends came to 6 bases. Germline CDR1 reads SGHAT; CDR2 reads FQNNGV. The DNA for the CDR3 is TGTGCCAGCAGCTTAGGCCAGAACAATGAGCAGTTCTTC. Encoded protein: CASSLGQNNEQFF. The full variable domain, in which reference TRBV11-2 and TRBJ2-1 provide the parts outside the CDR3, is EAGVAQSPRYKIIEKRQSVAFWCNPISGHATLYWYQQILGQGPKLLIQFQNNGVVDDSQLPKDRFSAERLKGVDSTLKIQPAKLEDSAVYLCASSLGQNNEQFFGPGTRLTVL.

V is TRBV19 and J is TRBJ1-5; D unclear. This CDR3 contains 13 residues. Germline V lookup: CDR1 LNHDA, CDR2 SQIVND (reference sequence). V was clipped by 1 base and J by 5 bases, with 6 bases between them. The CDR3 protein is CASSIGGDQPQHF. CDR3 sequence (DNA): TGTGCCAGTAGTATAGGGGGAGATCAGCCCCAGCATTTT. Drawing the rest from reference TRBV19 and TRBJ1-5, the complete variable domain is DGGITQSPKYLFRKEGQNVTLSCEQNLNHDAMYWYRQDPGQGLRLIYYSQIVNDFQKGDIAEGYSVSREKKESFPLTVTSAQKNPTAFYLCASSIGGDQPQHFGDGTRLSIL.

The chain employs TRBV5-4 and TRBJ2-5, with 7 bases lining up with TRBD2. This CDR3 comprises 15 residues. From germline, CDR1 is SGHNT and CDR2 YYREEE (reference sequence). Trimming cost V 9 bases and J 5 bases; bases outside gene matches: 16. As DNA, the CDR3 is TGTGCCACCTCCTTGGGCAGCTGGGGGGGGGAGACCCAGTACTTC. Protein: CATSLGSWGGETQYF. Supplemented by reference TRBV5-4 and TRBJ2-5, the full variable domain reads ETGVTQSPTHLIKTRGQQVTLRCSSQSGHNTVSWYQQALGQGPQFIFQYYREEENGRGNFPPRFSGLQFPNYSSELNVNALELDDSALYLCATSLGSWGGETQYFGPGTRLLVL.

The rearrangement uses TRBV6-5 and TRBJ2-7, with 9 bases lining up with TRBD2. Trimming at V came to 2 bases and at J to 6 bases, leaving 8 bases not matched to a gene. The CDR3 sequence is 15 residues long. Per the germline V gene, CDR1 is MNHEY and CDR2 is SVGAGI. The CDR3 sequence: CASSYDNGGRGEQYF. The CDR3 DNA reads as TGTGCCAGCAGTTACGATAATGGCGGGAGGGGCGAGCAGTACTTC.

This sequence joins TRBV2 and TRBJ1-1; D is ambiguous. The germline gives CDR1 SNHLY, CDR2 FYNNEI. The V end was cut by 0 bases, the J end by 11 bases, with 13 bases between. This CDR3 is 13 amino acids long. DNA for the CDR3: TGTGCCAGCAGTGAAGCGCTGAGAGCGACTGCTTTCTTT. This gives the protein CASSEALRATAFF.

The chain links TRBV28 to TRBJ2-3; 8 positions agree with TRBD2. V lost 4 bases to trimming and J lost 0 bases; unmatched junction nucleotides: 12. From germline, CDR1 is MDHEN and CDR2 SYDVKM. The CDR3 spans 18 residues. The CDR3: CASSYGGVGGGSTDTQYF. The CDR3 DNA reads as TGTGCCAGCAGTTACGGGGGGGTCGGAGGAGGGAGCACAGATACGCAGTATTTT.